The 22 T cell receptor beta chains in this list originate from one sample, sequenced in a study of CD8 T cells in Susac syndrome. The authors reverse transcribed roughly 0.5 to 1 ug RNA with random hexamers. TCRdb used MiXCR to reprocess the immunoSEQ multiplex PCR reads, holding one entry per CDR3 protein. The profile shows 95,000 to 150,000 distinct CDR3 sequences, roughly 95% of them singletons. Sequenced sample: CD4+ T cells from PBMCs. All receptors derive from a human donor with Susac syndrome.

The rearrangement joins TRBV20-1 to TRBJ2-7; a weak D match, TRBD1 (6 bases). The V end was cut by 2 bases, the J end by 4 bases, with 9 bases between. CDR1 and CDR2 from the germline V gene are DFQATT and SNEGSKA (reference sequence). The CDR3 runs 12 residues. The chain's CDR3 is CSARIRGYEQYF. In DNA, the CDR3 is TGCAGTGCTAGAATCAGGGGTTACGAGCAGTACTTC.

The chain employs TRBV4-3 and TRBJ2-1; 7 bases are shared with TRBD2. V gave up 0 bases and J gave up 2 bases; unmatched junction bases: 1. Germline loops: CDR1 LGHNA, CDR2 YSLEER. CDR3 length equals 15 residues. CDR3 residues: CASSQELAAYNEQFF. CDR3 bases: TGCGCCAGCAGCCAAGAGCTAGCGGCCTACAATGAGCAGTTCTTC.

This sequence joins TRBV25-1 and TRBJ2-5; no clear D gene. CDR1 is MGHDK, CDR2 SYGVNS, per germline. This CDR3 region has 10 residues. Trimming left V 7 bases short and J 5 bases short, with 5 bases between. CDR3 DNA: TGTGCCAGCACCGGGGAGACCCAGTACTTC. The encoded protein is CASTGETQYF.

The gene calls are TRBV20-1 and TRBJ2-2, with D perhaps matching TRBD1 or TRBD2 (5 bases each). V was trimmed by 5 bases and J by 6 bases, leaving 10 bases between them. Looked up from germline, CDR1 is DFQATT and CDR2 is SNEGSKA (reference sequence). The CDR3 is 12 residues long. CDR3 DNA: TGCAGTGCTGGGGGATCGCCCGGGGAGCTGTTTTTT. Translated, it gives CSAGGSPGELFF.

This clonotype was counted a single time. The chain uses TRBV3-1 and TRBJ1-3; D is ambiguous. This CDR3 contains 15 residues. Germline V gene data show CDR1 as LGHDT and CDR2 as YNNKEL (reference sequence). V was shortened by 0 bases and J by 0 bases, with 6 bases between the two germline ends. CDR3 loop: CASSQEWGSGNTIYF. DNA of the CDR3: TGTGCCAGCAGCCAAGAATGGGGCTCTGGAAACACCATATATTTT.

V gene TRBV29-1 combines with J gene TRBJ2-7, with TRBD1 identical over 9 bases. Germline trimming cut 6 bases from V and 6 bases from J; bases unmatched to any gene: 6. The CDR3 is 12 residues long. Germline assignment: CDR1 SQVTM and CDR2 ANQGSEA. The DNA of the CDR3 is TGCAGCGTGACGACAGGGGGGGTCGAGCAGTACTTC. It encodes CSVTTGGVEQYF.

The rearrangement joins TRBV4-1 to TRBJ2-5; perhaps TRBD2 as D (7 bases). Germline CDR1 reads MGHRA; CDR2 reads YSYEKL. The V and J ends lost 6 bases and 5 bases respectively, with 19 bases between them. This CDR3 has 15 amino acids. The CDR3 here is CASRKLRGGEETQYF. The DNA for the CDR3 is TGCGCCAGCAGAAAACTCAGGGGAGGGGAGGAGACCCAGTACTTC.

The chain employs TRBV2 and TRBJ2-3; TRBD2 aligns across 7 bases. Unmatched junction bases numbered 13, after V lost 8 bases and J lost 2 bases. There are 16 residues in the CDR3. Germline V CDR1 and CDR2: SNHLY, FYNNEI. As DNA, the CDR3 is TGTGCCAGCTCCCCCATGGCAGGGAGGGTCACAGATACGCAGTATTTT. It specifies CASSPMAGRVTDTQYF.

The genes are TRBV6-2 or TRBV6-3 and TRBJ2-3; D is unclear. The CDR3 sequence is 11 residues long. V shed 3 bases and J shed 4 bases, with 2 bases lying between them. The germline gives CDR1 MNHEY, CDR2 SVGEGT. In nucleotides, the CDR3 is TGTGCCAGCAGTTATGCAGATACGCAGTATTTT. As protein: CASSYADTQYF.

This rearrangement joins TRBV6-2 or TRBV6-3 to TRBJ2-3, with a weak D call TRBD2 (5 bases). Germline assignment: CDR1 MNHEY and CDR2 SVGEGT. The CDR3 spans 11 residues. V shed 5 bases and J shed 6 bases, with 6 bases lying between them. For the CDR3, the DNA is TGTGCCAGCAGTCGAGGGGATACGCAGTATTTT. Translating gives CASSRGDTQYF.

This chain links TRBV29-1 with TRBJ2-7, with a tentative D call TRBD1 (6 bases). Per the germline V gene, CDR1 is SQVTM and CDR2 is ANQGSEA. Deletions cut 3 bases from V and 6 bases from J, with 15 bases between. CDR3 length: 13 amino acids. In DNA, the CDR3 is TGCAGCGTTGAGTTTTCCGGGACACGCGAGCAGTACTTC. Translating it yields CSVEFSGTREQYF.

The gene calls are TRBV29-1 and TRBJ2-7, with D unresolved. Trimming left V 4 bases short and J 4 bases short, with 8 bases between. CDR3 size: 11 residues. Germline V gives CDR1 SQVTM, CDR2 ANQGSEA. As DNA, the CDR3 is TGCAGCGTTGTTTCGGGTTACGAGCAGTACTTC. It encodes CSVVSGYEQYF.

V gene TRBV12-3 or TRBV12-4 combines with J gene TRBJ1-1; D remains unclear. V gave up 1 base and J gave up 0 bases, with 3 bases separating them. The CDR3 has 13 residues. The CDR3 coding sequence is TGTGCCAGCAGTTTAGTGTTGAACACTGAAGCTTTCTTT. It yields the protein CASSLVLNTEAFF.

The V gene is TRBV25-1, the J gene TRBJ2-3; the match to TRBD2 covers 8 bases. The J segment lost 4 bases and the V segment lost 5 bases, leaving 2 bases of the junction unmatched. The CDR3 is made up of 13 amino acids. Germline CDR1 is MGHDK and CDR2 is SYGVNS. The CDR3 coding sequence is TGTGCCAGCAGTAGCGGGAGAGCAGATACGCAGTATTTT. Encoded protein: CASSSGRADTQYF.

This sequence joins TRBV15 and TRBJ2-4; unclear D gene. V gave up 2 bases and J gave up 8 bases, with 10 bases separating them. The CDR3 sequence is 13 residues long. Germline V lookup: CDR1 LNHNV, CDR2 YYDKDF (reference sequence). Here the CDR3 reads CATSRRTMDIQYF. The CDR3 DNA reads as TGTGCCACCAGCAGACGCACTATGGACATTCAGTACTTC.

V usage is TRBV27 and J usage is TRBJ2-1, with D possibly matching TRBD2 (6 bases). The CDR3 is made up of 13 amino acids. Looked up from germline, CDR1 is MNHEY and CDR2 is SMNVEV (reference sequence). V lost 3 bases, J lost 10 bases, and 13 bases lay in between. CDR3 sequence reads: CASSLEDYGEQFF. The CDR3 DNA sequence: TGTGCCAGCAGTTTGGAGGACTATGGCGAGCAGTTCTTC.

This chain links TRBV6-2 or TRBV6-3 with TRBJ2-7; D not resolved. This CDR3 contains 12 residues. CDR1 MNHEY and CDR2 SVGEGT come from the germline V gene. Trimming cost V 5 bases and J 2 bases, with 7 bases left between them. This CDR3 is CASSRFTYEQYF. The CDR3 DNA is TGTGCCAGCAGTCGCTTCACCTACGAGCAGTACTTC.

In this sample, this clonotype turned up once. The chain has TRBV25-1 and TRBJ2-1, with TRBD1 as a possible D gene (6 bases). V gave up 7 bases and J gave up 2 bases, with 12 bases separating them. The CDR3 loop spans 14 amino acids. Germline CDR1 MGHDK, CDR2 SYGVNS. CDR3 sequence: CASTPTGPYNEQFF. The CDR3, as DNA: TGTGCCAGCACCCCAACAGGGCCCTACAATGAGCAGTTCTTC.

This rearrangement joins TRBV20-1 to TRBJ2-5; TRBD2 aligns across 7 bases. V lost 1 base, J lost 7 bases, and 6 bases stayed unmatched. The CDR3 is made up of 13 amino acids. Looked up from germline, CDR1 is DFQATT and CDR2 is SNEGSKA (reference sequence). CDR3 loop: CSARGEGRATQYF. The DNA for the CDR3 is TGCAGTGCTAGAGGGGAGGGGAGGGCGACCCAGTACTTC.

This sequence joins TRBV24-1 and TRBJ2-3, with D perhaps TRBD1 (5 bases). The germline V gene has CDR1 KGHDR and CDR2 SFDVKD. Trimming pared 0 bases from V and 5 bases from J, leaving 5 bases between. The CDR3 has 13 residues. The CDR3 protein is CATSDLTGDTQYF. CDR3 DNA sequence: TGTGCCACCAGTGATTTGACAGGAGATACGCAGTATTTT.

J is TRBJ2-7 and V is TRBV3-1; either TRBD1 or TRBD2 may fit D (5 bases each). Per germline, CDR1 LGHDT and CDR2 YNNKEL (reference sequence). The CDR3 contains 13 residues. The V gene lost 4 bases and the J gene lost 5 bases, with 12 bases spanning the gap. The CDR3 reads CASSRGEGNEQYF. In DNA, the CDR3 is TGTGCCAGCAGCCGCGGCGAGGGGAACGAGCAGTACTTC.

V and J are TRBV6-6 and TRBJ2-5, with D perhaps TRBD2 (5 bases). CDR1 is MNHNY, CDR2 SVGAGI, per germline (reference sequence). V lost 7 bases and J 5 bases, leaving 17 bases between the germline ends. The CDR3 has 14 residues. The CDR3 DNA reads TGTGCCAGCACCTACGGACTTGTTGGGGAGACCCAGTACTTC. As protein: CASTYGLVGETQYF.